Below are 9 T cell receptor beta chains sequenced from a single sample in a study of T cell clonality in common variable immunodeficiency. Using immunoSEQ multiplex PCR, the repertoire was profiled, and TCRdb retains in-frame clones only, with some absent. The sample shows 40,000 to 60,000 clones, no singletons; the ten largest hold about 1.8%. Specimen: peripheral blood mononuclear cells. These receptors came from a person aged 18 to 69 in good health.

This clone was counted at least ten times. The CDR3 end is not reached by the read, which stops 3 residues before it; the germline J gene fills it in. V is TRBV5-1 and J is TRBJ2-1; 9 bases align to TRBD2. CDR1 and CDR2 (germline): SGHRS, YFSETQ. The V and J ends lost 2 bases and 3 bases, in that order; junction bases with no gene match: 3. This CDR3 spans 15 amino acids. The CDR3 region is CASSFLAGIYNEQFF. The DNA read from the CDR3 is TGCGCCAGCAGCTTCCTAGCGGGAATCTACAATGAG.

This clone showed up just a few times. The read ends 3 residues before the CDR3 terminus; that terminus is restored from the germline J gene. The chain has TRBV18 and TRBJ2-4; TRBD1 agrees at 8 bases. CDR3 size: 15 residues. Germline V gives CDR1 KGHSH, CDR2 LQKENI. CDR3 sequence reads: CASMAERQGIDGQYF. Partial CDR3 DNA: TGTGCCTCCATGGCCGAACGACAGGGGATTGATGGT.

This clone was seen more than once but under ten times. The read comes to an end 3 residues before the CDR3 does, leaving the germline J gene to fill in the end. V and J are TRBV7-8 and TRBJ1-1, with 9 bases aligning to TRBD1. This CDR3 is 15 amino acids long. Germline CDR1 reads SGHVS; CDR2 reads FQNEAQ. With 8 bases clipped from V and 1 base from J, the junction kept 8 bases outside the gene matches. The CDR3 spells CASREQGATNTEAFF. CDR3 DNA (partial): TGTGCCAGCCGGGAACAGGGGGCCACGAACACTGAA.

This clone was counted many times. The CDR3 is cut off 3 residues early in the read; its end comes from the germline J gene. The chain links TRBV6-2 or TRBV6-3 to TRBJ1-6, with a weak D call TRBD1 (6 bases). Trimming cost V 6 bases and J 8 bases, with 11 bases left between them. CDR1 and CDR2 from the germline V gene are MNHEY and SVGEGT. CDR3 length: 13 residues. CDR3 DNA, as far as it was read: TGTGCCAGCAGAAGGGACACATATTCACCC. This encodes CASRRDTYSP. The full CDR3 is CASRRDTYSPLHF.

This clone turned up a few times. Germline and junction disagree at one end, which may indicate a read error. The observed sequence ends 3 residues before the CDR3 terminus, with the missing tail filled in from the germline J gene. The chain recombines TRBV7-7 with TRBJ1-2, with 8 bases fitting TRBD1. The CDR3 is made up of 13 amino acids. CDR1 is SSHAT, CDR2 FNYEAQ, per germline (reference sequence). The chain's CDR3 is CASSLAQGGDYTF. CDR3 bases read: TGTGCTAGCAGCTTAGCACAGGGGGGTGAC.

This clone was counted many times. The read finishes 3 residues shy of the CDR3 end, and the germline J gene is used to complete it. The rearrangement links TRBV19 to TRBJ2-7; 11 bases agree with TRBD2. The CDR3 runs 16 residues. The V segment lost 5 bases and the J segment 1 base; nucleotides outside the gene matches: 7. Germline V gene data show CDR1 as LNHDA and CDR2 as SQIVND (reference sequence). The CDR3 loop reads CASSGSTSGVSYEQYF. Partial CDR3 DNA: TGTGCCAGTAGTGGGTCGACTAGCGGGGTATCCTACGAG.

Worth noting for this clone: The read falls 3 residues short of the CDR3 end, and the missing part is taken from the germline J gene. The chain recombines TRBV20-1 with TRBJ1-4; TRBD1 is a possible D gene (5 bases). CDR1 is DFQATT and CDR2 is SNEGSKA in the germline V gene (reference sequence). This CDR3 has 14 residues. Partial CDR3 DNA: TGCAGTGCTAGAGGATCCGGCGGGGCCAACGTA. It translates to CSARGSGGANV. The entire CDR3 protein reads CSARGSGGANVLFF.

This clone was observed a handful of times. With the read ending 3 residues before the CDR3 end, the germline J gene is used to fill in that end. The V and J genes are TRBV23-1 and TRBJ2-2; possible D gene TRBD2, 7 bases. TRBV23-1 is marked as an open reading frame, function uncertain. The CDR3 covers 17 residues. The CDR3 DNA, read in part, is TGCGCCAGCAGTCAACCCCTAAAACGGGGGGCGGAAGAAAAG. Encoded protein: CASSQPLKRGAEEK. From start to end, the CDR3 is CASSQPLKRGAEEKLFF.

On this clone itself: The sequence runs out 3 residues before the end of the CDR3; the remainder is reconstructed from the germline J gene. The chain recombines TRBV10-3 with TRBJ2-7; TRBD1 matches at 10 bases. Germline V lookup: CDR1 ENHRY, CDR2 SYGVKD. The junction had 3 bases not matched to a gene; V was cut back by 6 bases and J by 4 bases. The CDR3 covers 13 residues. This chain's CDR3 is CAISRQGAYEQYF. Partial CDR3 DNA: TGTGCCATCAGCCGACAGGGGGCTTACGAG.